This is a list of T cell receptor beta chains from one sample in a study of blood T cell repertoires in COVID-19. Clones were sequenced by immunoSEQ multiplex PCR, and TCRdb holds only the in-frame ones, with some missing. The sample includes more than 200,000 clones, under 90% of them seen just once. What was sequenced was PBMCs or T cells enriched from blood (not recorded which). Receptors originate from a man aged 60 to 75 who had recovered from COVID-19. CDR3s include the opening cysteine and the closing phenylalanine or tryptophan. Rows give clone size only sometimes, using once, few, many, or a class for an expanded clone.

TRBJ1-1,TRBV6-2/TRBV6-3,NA,CASSYRDSYTEAFF
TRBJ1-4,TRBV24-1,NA,CATSDRGREKLFF
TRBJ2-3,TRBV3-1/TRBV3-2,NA,CASGTGRSTDTQYF
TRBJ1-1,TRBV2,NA,CASRRENTEAFF
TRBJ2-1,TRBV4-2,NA,CASSHDEDRGIYNEQFF
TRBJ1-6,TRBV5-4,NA,CASSLEGGGSPLHF
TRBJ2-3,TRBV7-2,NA,CASSRGGHSDTQYF
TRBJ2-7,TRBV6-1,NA,CASREGTGGFYEQYF
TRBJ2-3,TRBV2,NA,CASSEGQGTDTQYF
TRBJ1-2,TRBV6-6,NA,CASSSVDRGEYGYTF
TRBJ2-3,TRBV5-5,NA,CASSFLSGGDLRTDTQYF
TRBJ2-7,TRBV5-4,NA,CASSFDSREQYF
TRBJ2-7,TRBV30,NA,CAWGRTGAYEQYF
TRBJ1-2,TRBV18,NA,CASSQQGDNYGYTF
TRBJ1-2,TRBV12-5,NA,CASGLLYPNYGYTF
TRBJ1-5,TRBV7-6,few,CASSLGGQNQPQHF
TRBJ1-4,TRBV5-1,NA,CASSLVAGREEKLFF
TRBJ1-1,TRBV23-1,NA,CASSQPPGQMNTEAFF
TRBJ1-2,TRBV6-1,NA,CASSEQVTSYGYTF
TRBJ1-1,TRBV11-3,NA,CASSQDTEAFF
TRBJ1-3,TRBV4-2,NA,CASSQDLRVVSGNTIYF
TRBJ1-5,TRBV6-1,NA,CASSETGGIGSNQPQHF
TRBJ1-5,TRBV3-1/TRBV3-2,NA,CASSPMGTGGAQPQHF
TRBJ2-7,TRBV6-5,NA,CASSYGQSYEQYF
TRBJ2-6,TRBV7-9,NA,CASSLGAAGANVLTF
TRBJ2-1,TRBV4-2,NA,CASSHRGGASHNEQFF
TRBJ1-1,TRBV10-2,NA,CASSEQGSEAFF
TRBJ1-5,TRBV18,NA,CASSPTGGGQPQHF
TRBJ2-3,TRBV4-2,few,CASSQRGGEADTQYF
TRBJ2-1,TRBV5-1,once,CASSLGTGENEQFF
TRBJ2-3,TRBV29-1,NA,CSVARQSTDTQYF
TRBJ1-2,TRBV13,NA,CASRGRPGYDYTF
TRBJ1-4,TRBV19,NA,CASSTGGTARFATNEKLFF
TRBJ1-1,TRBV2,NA,CASSEARGYTEAFF
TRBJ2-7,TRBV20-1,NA,CSASSGGGYEQYF
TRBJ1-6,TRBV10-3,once,CAISNSDRGDNSPLHF
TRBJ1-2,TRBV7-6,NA,CASSPSRDSYGYTF